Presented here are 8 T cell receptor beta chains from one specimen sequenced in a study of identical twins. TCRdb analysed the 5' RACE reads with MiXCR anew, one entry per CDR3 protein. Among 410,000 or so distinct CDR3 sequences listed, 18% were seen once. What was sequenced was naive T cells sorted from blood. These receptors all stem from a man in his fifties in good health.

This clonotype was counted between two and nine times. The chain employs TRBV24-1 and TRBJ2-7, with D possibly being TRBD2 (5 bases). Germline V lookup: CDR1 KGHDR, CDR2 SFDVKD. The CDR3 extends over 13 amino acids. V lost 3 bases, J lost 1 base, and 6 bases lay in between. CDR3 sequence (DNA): TGTGCCACCAGTGATGGACTGTCCTACGAGCAGTACTTC. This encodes CATSDGLSYEQYF.

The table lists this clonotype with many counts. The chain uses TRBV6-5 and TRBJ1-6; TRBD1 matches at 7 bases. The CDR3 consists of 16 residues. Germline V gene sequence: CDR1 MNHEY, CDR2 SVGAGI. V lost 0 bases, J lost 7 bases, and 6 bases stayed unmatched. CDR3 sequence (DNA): TGTGCCAGCAGTTACTCGAGGTCAGGGGGGAATTCACCCCTCCACTTT. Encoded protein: CASSYSRSGGNSPLHF.

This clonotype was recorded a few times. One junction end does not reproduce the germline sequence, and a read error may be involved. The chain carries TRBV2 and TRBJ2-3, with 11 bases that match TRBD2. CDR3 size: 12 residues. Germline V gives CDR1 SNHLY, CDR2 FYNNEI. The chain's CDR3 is CASSLRGLAVSF. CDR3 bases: TGTGCCAGCAGCCTGAGGGGACTAGCGGTTAGTTTT. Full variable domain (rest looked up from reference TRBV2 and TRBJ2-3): EPEVTQTPSHQVTQMGQEVILRCVPISNHLYFYWYRQILGQKVEFLVSFYNNEISEKSEIFDDQFSVERPDGSNFTLKIRSTKLEDSAMYFCASSLRGLAVSFGPGTRLTVL.

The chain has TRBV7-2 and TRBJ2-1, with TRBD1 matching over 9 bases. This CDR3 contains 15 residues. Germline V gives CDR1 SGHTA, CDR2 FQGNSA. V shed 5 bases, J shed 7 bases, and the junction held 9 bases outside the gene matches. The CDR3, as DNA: TGTGCCAGCAGCCCTGGGACAGGGTATAGGAATGAGCAGTTCTTC. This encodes CASSPGTGYRNEQFF.

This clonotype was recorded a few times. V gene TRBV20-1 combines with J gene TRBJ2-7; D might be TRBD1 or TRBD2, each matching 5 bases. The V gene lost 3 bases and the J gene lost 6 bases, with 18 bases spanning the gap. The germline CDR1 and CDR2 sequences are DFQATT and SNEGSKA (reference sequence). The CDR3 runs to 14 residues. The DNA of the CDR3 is TGCAGTGCTAGCTCGGGGACGCGGTCATCCGAGCAGTACTTC. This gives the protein CSASSGTRSSEQYF.

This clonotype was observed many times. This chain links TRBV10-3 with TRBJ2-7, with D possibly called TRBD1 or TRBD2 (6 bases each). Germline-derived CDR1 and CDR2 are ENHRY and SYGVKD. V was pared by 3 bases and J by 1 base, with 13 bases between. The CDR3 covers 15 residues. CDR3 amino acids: CAISDPGAKSYEQYF. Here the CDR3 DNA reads TGTGCCATCAGTGACCCGGGGGCGAAATCCTACGAGCAGTACTTC.

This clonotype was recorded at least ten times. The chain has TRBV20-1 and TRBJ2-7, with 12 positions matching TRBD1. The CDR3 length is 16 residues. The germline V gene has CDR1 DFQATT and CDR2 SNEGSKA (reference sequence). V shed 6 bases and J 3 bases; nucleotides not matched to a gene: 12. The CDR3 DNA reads TGCAGTGCCACCCTACCGGGACAGGGGGCCTACTACGAGCAGTACTTC. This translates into CSATLPGQGAYYEQYF.

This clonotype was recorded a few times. CDR3 loop: CSAGLAGGGYNEQFF. Here the CDR3 DNA reads TGCAGTGCGGGACTAGCGGGAGGTGGTTACAATGAGCAGTTCTTC. J is TRBJ2-1 and V is TRBV20-1, with TRBD2 matching over 15 bases. CDR3 length: 15 residues. V was pared by 6 bases and J by 4 bases, with 4 bases of the junction left unmatched. The germline CDR1 and CDR2 sequences are DFQATT and SNEGSKA (reference sequence).